These 15 T cell receptor beta chains share one sample of origin, sequenced in a study of graft-versus-host responses after intestinal transplantation. Co-plating was performed using approximately 200,000 CFSE-labeled responder cells and approximately 200,000 irradiated, violet-dye-labeled stimulator cells. Sequencing used immunoSEQ multiplex PCR; TCRdb keeps in-frame clones, though not all of them. The data contain about 14,000 clones, 25% to 40% of them singletons. Material: alloreactive CD8+ T cells from a mixed lymphocyte reaction culture, obtained before intestinal transplant. Subset in this sample: CFSE-low proliferating T cells sorted from approximately 6-day pre-transplant mixed lymphocyte reaction (GvH or HvG direction). These receptors were taken from a human patient who received an intestinal transplant.

The rearrangement uses TRBV9 and TRBJ2-1, with D possibly matching TRBD2 (6 bases). The CDR3 consists of 15 residues. CDR1 and CDR2 from the germline V gene are SGDLS and YYNGEE. Deletions cut 3 bases from V and 0 bases from J, with 10 bases between. DNA for the CDR3: TGTGCCAGCAGCGAGGGGACTTCCTCCTACAATGAGCAGTTCTTC. The encoded protein is CASSEGTSSYNEQFF.

The chain is built from TRBV9 and TRBJ1-1; no firm D call. There are 14 residues in the CDR3. Between the trimmed V and J ends, which lost 3 bases and 0 bases, there was a span of 9 bases. Germline CDR1 and CDR2: SGDLS and YYNGEE. CDR3 DNA sequence: TGTGCCAGCAGCGATGAGGCCCTGAACACTGAAGCTTTCTTT. It codes for CASSDEALNTEAFF.

This clone was observed a handful of times. This chain connects TRBV11-2 to TRBJ1-2; a possible D gene is TRBD1 (6 bases). Per the germline V gene, CDR1 is SGHAT and CDR2 is FQNNGV. V was clipped by 3 bases and J by 4 bases, with 15 bases between them. The CDR3 runs to 15 residues. CDR3 DNA sequence: TGTGCCAGCAGCTTGGCCGAACAGGGCGTCTATGGCTACACCTTC. Encoded protein: CASSLAEQGVYGYTF.

This clone was observed a handful of times. The CDR3 DNA is TGTGCCAGCAGCGCGTACAATGAGCAGTTCTTC. It specifies CASSAYNEQFF. This sequence joins TRBV11-2 and TRBJ2-1, with D hard to call. In germline, CDR1 is SGHAT, CDR2 FQNNGV. Trimming removed 5 bases from V and 4 bases from J, with 3 bases in between. The CDR3 spans 11 residues.

This chain uses TRBV4-3 with TRBJ2-2; D might be TRBD2 (6 bases). CDR1 and CDR2 from the germline V gene are LGHNA and YSLEER. V was shortened by 0 bases and J by 1 base, with 6 bases between the two germline ends. The CDR3 covers 15 residues. Here the CDR3 DNA reads TGCGCCAGCAGCCAAGACGGGGGGAACACCGGGGAGCTGTTTTTT. Translated, it gives CASSQDGGNTGELFF.

V gene TRBV4-1 combines with J gene TRBJ1-1; 8 nucleotides line up with TRBD1. The germline CDR1 and CDR2 sequences are MGHRA and YSYEKL. V lost 4 bases to trimming and J lost 4 bases; unmatched junction nucleotides: 11. CDR3 length: 16 amino acids. The CDR3 DNA follows: TGCGCCAGCAGCCCATTACCCGGGCAGGGGGCCACTGAAGCTTTCTTT. Protein: CASSPLPGQGATEAFF.

This clone has only a few counts. The J gene is TRBJ1-2, the V gene TRBV30; perhaps TRBD1 as D (6 bases). The ends were cut back, 3 bases at V and 4 bases at J, with 18 bases in the middle. The CDR3 covers 15 residues. Germline lookup yields CDR1 GTSNPN and CDR2 SVGIG (reference sequence). The chain's CDR3 is CAWSSGHSIIYGYTF. The CDR3 bases are TGTGCCTGGAGCTCGGGACACAGCATTATCTATGGCTACACCTTC.

Points on this clone: The junction and the germline gene differ at one end; a read error may be behind it. Other DNA sequences within the sample encode an identical CDR3. CDR3 amino acids: CASSADRVLF. The CDR3 DNA reads as TGCGCCAGCAGCGCGGACAGGGTTCTCTTC. The V call is TRBV7-9, the J call TRBJ2-1, with 8 bases matching TRBD1. Germline CDR1 SEHNR, CDR2 FQNEAQ (reference sequence). The CDR3 has 10 residues.

The rearrangement uses TRBV14 and TRBJ1-2; no clear D. The germline V gene has CDR1 SGHDN and CDR2 FVKESK. Trimming removed 5 bases at V and 1 base at J, with 14 bases between. The CDR3 is 15 residues long. The CDR3 region has the DNA TGTGCCAGCAGCTCGCACCGGGGTTTTAACTATGGCTACACCTTC. It translates to CASSSHRGFNYGYTF.

J is TRBJ1-1 and V is TRBV19; 7 bases line up with TRBD1. V dropped 3 bases and J dropped 3; count of bases not matched to a gene: 1. Germline V CDR1 and CDR2: LNHDA, SQIVND (reference sequence). There are 13 residues in the CDR3. The CDR3 region has the DNA TGTGCCAGTAGTATGACAGGGTACACTGAAGCTTTCTTT. Protein sequence: CASSMTGYTEAFF. Combining the CDR3 with reference TRBV19 and TRBJ1-1 gives the whole variable domain DGGITQSPKYLFRKEGQNVTLSCEQNLNHDAMYWYRQDPGQGLRLIYYSQIVNDFQKGDIAEGYSVSREKKESFPLTVTSAQKNPTAFYLCASSMTGYTEAFFGQGTRLTVV.

J is TRBJ2-4 and V is TRBV4-3, with 7 bases lining up with TRBD1. V dropped 1 base and J dropped 7; count of bases not matched to a gene: 7. Germline V gene data show CDR1 as LGHNA and CDR2 as YSLEER. The CDR3 has 15 amino acids. The CDR3 DNA reads as TGCGCCAGCAGCCAAGGCACAGGGGACGGGAACATTCAGTACTTC. This translates into CASSQGTGDGNIQYF.

The V call is TRBV11-2, the J call TRBJ2-5; 8 bases are a match to TRBD1. The better agreement between TRBJ2-7 and the DNA end casts doubt on the J call. The germline V gene encodes CDR1 SGHAT and CDR2 FQNNGV. The CDR3 runs to 15 residues. The CDR3 nucleotides read TGTGCCAGCAGCTCCCGGACAGGGACTTTTTACGAGCAGTACTTC. The encoded protein is CASSSRTGTFYEQYF.

The V call is TRBV30, the J call TRBJ2-7; D is undetermined. Germline-derived CDR1 and CDR2 are GTSNPN and SVGIG (reference sequence). The CDR3 sequence is 13 residues long. V was clipped by 0 bases and J by 2 bases, with 8 bases between them. The CDR3 DNA reads as TGTGCCTGGAGTGTATCAGGTCCCTACGAGCAGTACTTC. The encoded protein is CAWSVSGPYEQYF.

The V and J genes are TRBV5-1 and TRBJ2-7; a possible D gene is TRBD1 (7 bases). CDR1 SGHRS and CDR2 YFSETQ come from the germline V gene. Trimming shortened V by 7 bases and J by 3 bases, and 11 bases separated the two germline ends. The CDR3 is 12 amino acids. CDR3 loop: CASRGTDYEQYF. Written as DNA, the CDR3 is TGCGCCAGCCGCGGGACAGACTACGAGCAGTACTTC.

V gene TRBV7-2 combines with J gene TRBJ2-1; possible D gene TRBD2, 6 bases. Germline values: CDR1 SGHTA, CDR2 FQGNSA. Trimming left V 0 bases short and J 6 bases short, with 9 bases between. The CDR3 runs to 14 residues. The CDR3 nucleotides are TGTGCCAGCAGCTTAGCGTACGGGGGCAATGAGCAGTTCTTC. This sequence encodes CASSLAYGGNEQFF.